Presented here are 15 T cell receptor beta chains from one specimen sequenced in a study of T cell changes during pregnancy in multiple sclerosis. The method was immunoSEQ multiplex PCR; TCRdb's version includes in-frame clones alone and lacks a portion of them. The top ten hold roughly 0.48% of the sample, which has about 40,000 clones, roughly nine tenths seen once. This material consisted of CD4+ T cells from peripheral blood mononuclear cells, taken in the first trimester of pregnancy. The receptors were gathered from a female donor with multiple sclerosis, enrolled in a pregnancy study.

V gene TRBV2 combines with J gene TRBJ2-1; 8 positions match TRBD1. Trimming at V came to 6 bases and at J to 9 bases, leaving 7 bases not matched to a gene. CDR1 SNHLY and CDR2 FYNNEI come from the germline V gene. The CDR3 runs to 13 residues. CDR3 nucleotide sequence: TGTGCCAGCAGACCTACAGGGGGTCTTGAGCAGTTCTTC. Residues: CASRPTGGLEQFF.

The gene calls are TRBV6-1 and TRBJ1-4; D unresolved. CDR1 MNHNS and CDR2 SASEGT come from the germline V gene. The ends were cut back, 8 bases at V and 3 bases at J, with 13 bases in the middle. The CDR3 extends over 14 amino acids. In DNA, the CDR3 is TGTGCCAGCCTTAAGAGGAGATCTAATGAAAAACTGTTTTTT. It encodes CASLKRRSNEKLFF.

This chain connects TRBV7-6 to TRBJ2-1; TRBD1 aligns across 12 bases. The junction had 5 bases not matched to a gene; V was cut back by 1 base and J by 7 bases. This CDR3 has 16 amino acids. CDR1 is SGHVS, CDR2 FNYEAQ, per germline. The DNA for the CDR3 is TGTGCCAGCAGCTTAGTACCGGGACAGGGGGCTAATGAGCAGTTCTTC. As protein: CASSLVPGQGANEQFF.

The V gene is TRBV30, the J gene TRBJ2-2; D perhaps matches TRBD1 (6 bases). V lost 2 bases to trimming and J lost 2 bases, with 12 bases between them. This CDR3 spans 15 amino acids. Germline CDR1 reads GTSNPN; CDR2 reads SVGIG (reference sequence). The CDR3 DNA sequence: TGTGCCTGGAGTTGGGCAGGGGATAACACCGGGGAGCTGTTTTTT. Its protein product is CAWSWAGDNTGELFF.

As DNA, the CDR3 is TGTGCCAGCAGCTTAGGACAGACGCTGGGAAACATTCAGTACTTC. Translated: CASSLGQTLGNIQYF. The chain combines TRBV7-8 with TRBJ2-4, with D maybe TRBD1 (5 bases). The germline V gene has CDR1 SGHVS and CDR2 FQNEAQ. This CDR3 is built from 15 residues. V was cut by 1 base and J by 6 bases, with 13 bases left in between.

This clone was counted a few times. The chain recombines TRBV7-2 with TRBJ1-5; TRBD1 might be the D (6 bases). This CDR3 spans 13 amino acids. V lost 5 bases, J lost 5 bases, and 10 bases lay in between. The germline gives CDR1 SGHTA, CDR2 FQGNSA. The CDR3 coding sequence is TGTGCCAGCAGCCCCCCAGGGGATCAGCCCCAGCATTTT. Protein: CASSPPGDQPQHF.

The V gene is TRBV4-1, the J gene TRBJ2-4, with 9 bases aligning to TRBD1. The V and J ends lost 3 bases and 5 bases, in that order; junction bases with no gene match: 2. Germline V gene lookup returns CDR1 MGHRA and CDR2 YSYEKL. The CDR3 consists of 14 residues. As DNA, the CDR3 is TGCGCCAGCAGCCACTGGGACAGGGAAAACATTCAGTACTTC. It translates to CASSHWDRENIQYF.

The chain is built from TRBV19 and TRBJ1-2; D is uncertain. Germline V gene lookup returns CDR1 LNHDA and CDR2 SQIVND (reference sequence). V was pared by 3 bases and J by 2 bases, with 10 bases between. CDR3 size: 14 residues. This CDR3 is CASSMGTINYGYTF. As DNA, the CDR3 is TGTGCCAGTAGTATGGGCACGATAAACTATGGCTACACCTTC. The complete variable domain, with remaining parts taken from reference TRBV19 and TRBJ1-2, reads DGGITQSPKYLFRKEGQNVTLSCEQNLNHDAMYWYRQDPGQGLRLIYYSQIVNDFQKGDIAEGYSVSREKKESFPLTVTSAQKNPTAFYLCASSMGTINYGYTFGSGTRLTVV.

The count of this clone is one. The rearrangement joins TRBV19 to TRBJ2-5; no clear D. CDR3 length equals 12 residues. CDR1 and CDR2 (germline): LNHDA, SQIVND (reference sequence). V was pared by 3 bases and J by 5 bases, with 7 bases between. CDR3 DNA sequence: TGTGCCAGTAGTATCCCGAGTGAGACCCAGTACTTC. It codes for CASSIPSETQYF.

The J gene is TRBJ1-3, the V gene TRBV7-8, with D unclear. The V gene's germline CDR1 is SGHVS and CDR2 FQNEAQ. This CDR3 spans 17 amino acids. V shed 2 bases and J shed 3 bases, with 17 bases lying between them. CDR3 bases: TGTGCCAGCAGCTTATTAGGTGGCCCGAGGGTTGGAAACACCATATATTTT. Translating it yields CASSLLGGPRVGNTIYF.

This clone is a singleton in its sample. J is TRBJ1-6 and V is TRBV30; D uncertain. CDR3 size: 15 residues. In germline, CDR1 is GTSNPN, CDR2 SVGIG (reference sequence). V was shortened by 1 base and J by 7 bases, with 14 bases between the two germline ends. In nucleotides, the CDR3 is TGTGCCTGGAGTGCCCCGCCCAACATGAATTCACCCCTCCACTTT. Protein: CAWSAPPNMNSPLHF. The whole variable domain, remainder taken from reference TRBV30 and TRBJ1-6, is SQTIHQWPATLVQPVGSPLSLECTVEGTSNPNLYWYRQAAGRGLQLLFYSVGIGQISSEVPQNLSASRPQDRQFILSSKKLLLSDSGFYLCAWSAPPNMNSPLHFGNGTRLTVT.

The rearrangement joins TRBV10-2 to TRBJ1-1, with unresolved D. The CDR3 is made up of 13 amino acids. Germline lookup yields CDR1 WSHSY and CDR2 SAAADI. V was clipped by 5 bases and J by 5 bases, with 12 bases between them. CDR3 bases: TGCGCCAGCAGTCTCTCCGGGGAAACTGAAGCTTTCTTT. As protein: CASSLSGETEAFF.

The chain uses TRBV7-2 and TRBJ2-7, with D uncertain. Germline V gives CDR1 SGHTA, CDR2 FQGNSA. The CDR3 runs 14 residues. The V and J ends lost 1 base and 2 bases respectively, with 9 bases between them. The CDR3 protein is CASSLGFGPYEQYF. DNA for the CDR3: TGTGCCAGCAGCTTAGGCTTTGGGCCCTACGAGCAGTACTTC. The variable domain in full, completed from reference TRBV7-2 and TRBJ2-7, reads GAGVSQSPSNKVTEKGKDVELRCDPISGHTALYWYRQSLGQGLEFLIYFQGNSAPDKSGLPSDRFSAERTGGSVSTLTIQRTQQEDSAVYLCASSLGFGPYEQYFGPGTRLTVT.

The V and J genes are TRBV6-1 and TRBJ2-5, with unresolved D. Per germline, CDR1 MNHNS and CDR2 SASEGT. V was cut by 7 bases and J by 5 bases, with 11 bases left in between. The CDR3 covers 12 residues. CDR3 sequence: CASTPSSETQYF. The CDR3 DNA follows: TGTGCCAGCACTCCGTCGAGTGAGACCCAGTACTTC.

The chain has TRBV7-8 and TRBJ2-7; 8 bases map to TRBD2. The CDR3 is 16 residues long. Per germline, CDR1 SGHVS and CDR2 FQNEAQ. V lost 5 bases, J lost 3 bases, and 12 bases stayed unmatched. The CDR3 nucleotides are TGTGCCAGCAGCCCTGGGAGGGTAGCGGGATTCTACGAGCAGTACTTC. This encodes CASSPGRVAGFYEQYF. Together with reference TRBV7-8 and TRBJ2-7, the CDR3 gives the full variable domain: GAGVSQSPRYKVAKRGQDVALRCDPISGHVSLFWYQQALGQGPEFLTYFQNEAQLDKSGLPSDRFFAERPEGSVSTLKIQRTQQEDSAVYLCASSPGRVAGFYEQYFGPGTRLTVT.